This T cell receptor beta chain was sequenced in a study of shared clonotypes between healthy human individuals. The table came from immunoSEQ multiplex PCR; TCRdb's copy has only in-frame clones and leaves some out. The sample yields 190,000 or so clones, about 66% seen once. V was clipped by 3 bases and J by 1 base, with 7 bases between them. This CDR3 has 14 amino acids. Germline lookup yields CDR1 MDHEN and CDR2 SYDVKM. J is TRBJ2-1 and V is TRBV28; D ambiguous. This sequence was found in a man aged 25 to 40 in good health. Sequencing was carried out using memory CD4+ T cells sorted from blood. Specified subset: CD45RA-negative fraction. CDR3 sequence reads: CASSFGVSYNEQFF. In DNA form, the CDR3 reads TGTGCCAGCAGTTTTGGAGTGTCCTACAATGAGCAGTTCTTC.